This T cell receptor beta chain was recovered during a study of blood T cell repertoires in COVID-19. On the study more broadly: COVID-19 samples from acute and convalescent phases originated in the United States, Italy and Spain. From T cells, B-cell-depleted T cells, or PBMCs came the material, which was cDNA or gDNA.

This table comes from immunoSEQ multiplex PCR, and its TCRdb copy is limited to in-frame clones, with some not included. The repertoire has some 250,000 clones, around 87% of them found once; the top ten carry less than 4%. Sequenced input: PBMCs or T cells enriched from blood (not recorded which). This TCR was recovered from a woman in her 40s with acute COVID-19.

The CDR3 loop is CAWSKPSGRHNEQFF. The CDR3 DNA follows: TGTGCCTGGAGCAAACCTAGCGGGAGGCACAATGAGCAGTTCTTC. This chain links TRBV30 with TRBJ2-1; the match to TRBD2 covers 11 bases. This CDR3 is 15 amino acids long. V dropped 3 bases and J dropped 5; count of bases not matched to a gene: 6. Germline values: CDR1 GTSNPN, CDR2 SVGIG (reference sequence).